One sample yielded the 31 T cell receptor beta chains listed below, sequenced in a study of blood T cell repertoires in COVID-19. Generated by immunoSEQ multiplex PCR, the TCRdb table keeps only in-frame clones and is missing some. The sample has 9,500 to 15,000 clones; 73% are singletons. The sample consisted of peripheral blood. The source of these receptors is a human donor in a cohort sampled during active COVID-19.

This clone was found many times. V and J are TRBV7-7 and TRBJ1-3; 7 bases match TRBD1. Germline V lookup: CDR1 SSHAT, CDR2 FNYEAQ (reference sequence). V lost 5 bases and J lost 1; bases outside the gene matches: 14. The CDR3 runs to 18 residues. The CDR3 region has the DNA TGTGCCAGCAGCGCCAGTACTTACGGGACAGCTTCTGGAAACACCATATATTTT. Translation gives CASSASTYGTASGNTIYF.

The chain uses TRBV6-1 and TRBJ1-4; D call uncertain. This CDR3 spans 14 amino acids. V was trimmed by 2 bases and J by 9 bases, leaving 13 bases between them. Germline values: CDR1 MNHNS, CDR2 SASEGT. CDR3 sequence (DNA): TGTGCCAGCAGTGAAACAGAGGGAAGTAAAAAACTGTTTTTT. Translation: CASSETEGSKKLFF.

The gene calls are TRBV7-9 and TRBJ2-7; weak D call: TRBD2 (5 bases). CDR1 is SEHNR and CDR2 is FQNEAQ in the germline V gene (reference sequence). This CDR3 is 13 amino acids long. Trimming left V 6 bases short and J 7 bases short, with 16 bases between. CDR3 bases: TGTGCCAGCAGTTCGACTATCTCTAGGGAGCAGTACTTC. It yields the protein CASSSTISREQYF.

The chain recombines TRBV28 with TRBJ2-1, with 11 bases aligning to TRBD1. The CDR3 length is 16 residues. V was clipped by 6 bases and J by 0 bases; unmatched bases: 4. Germline V gives CDR1 MDHEN, CDR2 SYDVKM. The CDR3 region is CASRDRGLSSYNEQFF. DNA for the CDR3: TGTGCCAGCAGGGACAGGGGGCTCAGCTCCTACAATGAGCAGTTCTTC.

For the CDR3, the DNA is TGTGCCAGCAGTTTAAGCCAGGGACTAGCGGGACTTAATGAGCAGTTCTTC. Translating it yields CASSLSQGLAGLNEQFF. The chain carries TRBV28 and TRBJ2-1, with 13 bases fitting TRBD2. CDR3 length equals 17 residues. Per germline, CDR1 MDHEN and CDR2 SYDVKM. Trimming cost V 2 bases and J 7 bases; bases outside gene matches: 8.

The rearrangement joins TRBV6-5 to TRBJ2-3; TRBD1 agrees at 10 bases. The junction had 6 bases not matched to a gene; V was cut back by 2 bases and J by 7 bases. CDR1 and CDR2 (germline): MNHEY, SVGAGI. The CDR3 totals 15 residues. CDR3 loop: CASSYRDRGANTQYF. The CDR3 DNA reads as TGTGCCAGCAGTTACCGGGACAGGGGAGCGAATACGCAGTATTTT.

This rearrangement joins TRBV11-2 to TRBJ2-6; 11 bases are shared with TRBD1. V shed 4 bases, J shed 3 bases, and the junction held 5 bases outside the gene matches. The CDR3 totals 17 residues. Per the germline V gene, CDR1 is SGHAT and CDR2 is FQNNGV. As DNA, the CDR3 is TGTGCCAGCAGCTCCGGGACAGGGGGGATTGGGGCCAACGTCCTGACTTTC. Amino acid sequence: CASSSGTGGIGANVLTF.

In DNA, the CDR3 is TGTGCCACCAGCAGTCCTCTCAGGGGACTAGCGGGAGCTACGCAGTATTTT. Its protein product is CATSSPLRGLAGATQYF. The chain couples TRBV15 to TRBJ2-3; 14 bases align to TRBD2. From germline, CDR1 is LNHNV and CDR2 YYDKDF (reference sequence). This CDR3 is 17 amino acids long. V shed 3 bases and J 8 bases; nucleotides not matched to a gene: 10.

This chain links TRBV19 with TRBJ1-2; the match to TRBD1 covers 8 bases. This CDR3 is 14 amino acids long. Germline V gene data show CDR1 as LNHDA and CDR2 as SQIVND (reference sequence). V gave up 5 bases and J gave up 4 bases; unmatched junction bases: 6. CDR3 residues: CASSQDRASYGYTF. DNA for the CDR3: TGTGCCAGTAGTCAGGACAGGGCGAGCTATGGCTACACCTTC.

The chain joins TRBV19 to TRBJ2-3; 9 bases fit TRBD2. The V gene end was trimmed by 5 bases and the J gene end by 6 bases; junction bases not matched to a gene: 6. The CDR3 has 14 residues. In germline, CDR1 is LNHDA, CDR2 SQIVND (reference sequence). This CDR3 is CASSPGTSYDTQYF. The CDR3 DNA sequence: TGTGCCAGTAGTCCCGGGACTAGCTACGATACGCAGTATTTT.

This clone has only a few counts. J is TRBJ2-3 and V is TRBV15; 9 bases line up with TRBD2. The CDR3 covers 14 residues. The V segment lost 5 bases and the J segment 5 bases; nucleotides outside the gene matches: 5. CDR1 and CDR2 from the germline V gene are LNHNV and YYDKDF (reference sequence). CDR3 in amino acids: CATSSQLAGDTQYF. The CDR3 region has the DNA TGTGCCACCAGCTCGCAACTAGCGGGAGATACGCAGTATTTT.

The chain has TRBV7-2 and TRBJ2-7; TRBD1 matches 11 bases. With 5 bases clipped from V and 2 bases from J, the junction kept 8 bases outside the gene matches. Germline CDR1 is SGHTA and CDR2 is FQGNSA. CDR3 length: 16 residues. CDR3: CASSGPGQGGTYEQYF. The CDR3 region has the DNA TGTGCCAGCAGCGGTCCGGGACAGGGGGGGACCTACGAGCAGTACTTC.

The CDR3 is CASSLFWTGGSDTQYF. The CDR3 DNA reads TGTGCCAGCAGTTTATTCTGGACAGGGGGCTCAGATACGCAGTATTTT. This chain joins TRBV27 and TRBJ2-3; 11 bases match TRBD1. Germline CDR1 and CDR2: MNHEY and SMNVEV (reference sequence). The CDR3 spans 16 residues. The V gene end was trimmed by 1 base and the J gene end by 4 bases; junction bases not matched to a gene: 4.

This rearrangement joins TRBV5-1 to TRBJ1-6; D is uncertain. Looked up from germline, CDR1 is SGHRS and CDR2 is YFSETQ. V lost 0 bases, J lost 0 bases, and 7 bases lay in between. The CDR3 runs 16 residues. This CDR3 is CASSLEQSSYNSPLHF. CDR3 nucleotides: TGCGCCAGCAGCTTGGAACAGAGCTCCTATAATTCACCCCTCCACTTT.

This sequence joins TRBV6-2 or TRBV6-3 and TRBJ2-3; no definite D call. CDR3 size: 15 residues. The ends were cut back, 5 bases at V and 3 bases at J, with 15 bases in the middle. Germline V CDR1 and CDR2: MNHEY, SVGEGT. CDR3 nucleotides: TGTGCCAGCAGTCTTCTAGGTGGAGCGACAGATACGCAGTATTTT. It translates to CASSLLGGATDTQYF.

The chain uses TRBV18 and TRBJ1-4; D possibly corresponds to TRBD1 (6 bases). V was pared by 8 bases and J by 4 bases, with 11 bases between. Germline V gene data show CDR1 as KGHSH and CDR2 as LQKENI. The CDR3 runs 13 residues. CDR3 loop: CASRTVLNEKLFF. The DNA of the CDR3 is TGTGCCAGCCGGACAGTTCTTAATGAAAAACTGTTTTTT.

This clone showed up just a few times. This chain uses TRBV18 with TRBJ1-1; D is undetermined. CDR1 is KGHSH, CDR2 LQKENI, per germline. Trimming took off 3 bases at V and 2 bases at J, with 7 bases between the two ends. The CDR3 extends over 13 amino acids. The CDR3 bases are TGTGCCAGCTCACCGGGGAGTAACACTGAAGCTTTCTTT. This sequence encodes CASSPGSNTEAFF.

The chain employs TRBV19 and TRBJ1-5; 8 positions match TRBD1. V lost 5 bases, J lost 8 bases, and 8 bases stayed unmatched. Germline lookup yields CDR1 LNHDA and CDR2 SQIVND (reference sequence). The CDR3 has 14 residues. The CDR3 loop reads CASSLWTGSEPQHF. The CDR3 DNA is TGTGCCAGTAGTCTTTGGACAGGGAGTGAGCCCCAGCATTTT.

The chain couples TRBV12-3 or TRBV12-4 to TRBJ2-5; 11 nucleotides align to TRBD1. This CDR3 is 13 amino acids long. The J segment lost 4 bases and the V segment lost 6 bases, leaving 1 base of the junction unmatched. CDR3 amino acids: CASSGQGAETQYF. The CDR3 nucleotides read TGTGCCAGCAGCGGACAGGGGGCAGAGACCCAGTACTTC.

The genes are TRBV7-2 and TRBJ2-5, with TRBD2 identical over 8 bases. CDR3 length: 14 amino acids. The V gene end was trimmed by 3 bases and the J gene end by 3 bases; junction bases not matched to a gene: 3. Germline loops: CDR1 SGHTA, CDR2 FQGNSA. Here the CDR3 reads CASSLRRGEETQYF. The CDR3 DNA sequence: TGTGCCAGCAGCTTGCGGCGGGGGGAAGAGACCCAGTACTTC.

The chain uses TRBV6-2 or TRBV6-3 and TRBJ2-7; weak D call: TRBD1 (5 bases). The V end lost 0 bases, the J end lost 2 bases, and 14 bases lay between the germline ends. The CDR3 contains 16 residues. Germline CDR1 reads MNHEY; CDR2 reads SVGEGT. The CDR3 here is CASSYSGRASPYEQYF. The CDR3 nucleotides are TGTGCCAGCAGTTACTCGGGCAGGGCTTCTCCCTACGAGCAGTACTTC.

By share, this clone counts as large. The rearrangement joins TRBV19 to TRBJ2-7; 8 nucleotides agree with TRBD1. The CDR3 is 14 amino acids. Germline CDR1 LNHDA, CDR2 SQIVND (reference sequence). Losses at the gene ends were 3 bases for V and 2 bases for J; bases not matched to a gene: 3. The CDR3 DNA is TGTGCCAGTAGTATGGGGACAGGAACCTACGAGCAGTACTTC. Its translation is CASSMGTGTYEQYF.

The chain joins TRBV3-1 (or the pseudogene TRBV3-2) to TRBJ2-7, with TRBD2 as a possible D gene (5 bases). Trimming left V 1 base short and J 2 bases short, with 15 bases between. This CDR3 region has 16 residues. Germline V gene lookup returns CDR1 LGHDT and CDR2 YNNKEL (reference sequence). The DNA for the CDR3 is TGTGCCAGCAGCCAAGGGAGGATAGCCCTCCCCTACGAGCAGTACTTC. Its protein product is CASSQGRIALPYEQYF.

Note on this clone: The same CDR3 also results from other DNA sequences found in this sample. The gene calls are TRBV19 and TRBJ2-5; 10 bases are a match to TRBD2. Trimming removed 7 bases from V and 7 bases from J; junction bases left unmatched: 12. This CDR3 has 15 amino acids. Looked up from germline, CDR1 is LNHDA and CDR2 is SQIVND (reference sequence). CDR3 in amino acids: CASNPGAGGQGTQYF. DNA of the CDR3: TGTGCCAGTAATCCGGGAGCGGGGGGGCAGGGGACCCAGTACTTC. The full variable domain, its missing parts supplied by reference TRBV19 and TRBJ2-5, is DGGITQSPKYLFRKEGQNVTLSCEQNLNHDAMYWYRQDPGQGLRLIYYSQIVNDFQKGDIAEGYSVSREKKESFPLTVTSAQKNPTAFYLCASNPGAGGQGTQYFGPGTRLLVL.

This chain joins TRBV5-4 and TRBJ2-7; D is unclear. CDR1 is SGHNT and CDR2 is YYREEE in the germline V gene (reference sequence). CDR3 length: 14 residues. The germline V and J ends were trimmed by 4 bases and 3 bases, with 14 bases remaining between them. The CDR3 DNA reads as TGTGCCAGCAGCCTGGAGCCTAGTTACTACGAGCAGTACTTC. This gives the protein CASSLEPSYYEQYF.

The chain is built from TRBV6-1 and TRBJ1-2; D is possibly TRBD1 (5 bases). The V and J ends lost 2 bases and 13 bases respectively, with 11 bases between them. The CDR3 has 11 amino acids. Germline CDR1 is MNHNS and CDR2 is SASEGT. The CDR3 sequence: CASSESPGRTF. For the CDR3, the DNA is TGTGCCAGCAGTGAATCTCCAGGGCGCACCTTC.

This chain joins TRBV5-1 and TRBJ2-7, with D tentatively TRBD2 (7 bases). Germline lookup yields CDR1 SGHRS and CDR2 YFSETQ. This CDR3 spans 16 amino acids. Deletions cut 6 bases from V and 3 bases from J, with 22 bases between. CDR3 DNA sequence: TGCGCCAGCACCGGGGGAGGGGGAGAATTCGGCTACGAGCAGTACTTC. This translates into CASTGGGGEFGYEQYF.

The chain carries TRBV7-2 and TRBJ2-5; 8 bases match TRBD1. Germline values: CDR1 SGHTA, CDR2 FQGNSA. CDR3 length: 14 residues. The trim removed 5 bases at V and 5 bases at J, leaving 7 bases unmatched. In DNA, the CDR3 is TGTGCCAGCAGCCTGACAGGGGCGCGGGAGACCCAGTACTTC. It codes for CASSLTGARETQYF.

This sequence joins TRBV28 and TRBJ1-5, with D perhaps matching TRBD1 (5 bases). Germline CDR1 MDHEN, CDR2 SYDVKM. V dropped 8 bases and J dropped 3 bases, with 8 bases sitting between them. The CDR3 has 12 residues. This CDR3 reads CASRGSNQPQHF. The DNA of the CDR3 is TGTGCCAGCCGGGGGTCCAATCAGCCCCAGCATTTT. The variable domain in full, with the rest retrieved from reference TRBV28 and TRBJ1-5, is DVKVTQSSRYLVKRTGEKVFLECVQDMDHENMFWYRQDPGLGLRLIYFSYDVKMKEKGDIPEGYSVSREKKERFSLILESASTNQTSMYLCASRGSNQPQHFGDGTRLSIL.

In its sample, this clone was seen once. The chain combines TRBV12-3 or TRBV12-4 with TRBJ2-7; 9 bases line up with TRBD1. The CDR3 spans 13 residues. V lost 3 bases, J lost 6 bases, and 3 bases stayed unmatched. The DNA for the CDR3 is TGTGCCAGCAGTTTGGGACAGGGCGTCGAGCAGTACTTC. It translates to CASSLGQGVEQYF.

This sequence joins TRBV11-2 and TRBJ2-7; 10 nucleotides align to TRBD1. The CDR3 totals 14 residues. Germline V lookup: CDR1 SGHAT, CDR2 FQNNGV. V lost 1 base to trimming and J lost 3 bases; unmatched junction nucleotides: 0. CDR3 amino acids: CASSLGTGGYEQYF. The CDR3 DNA reads TGTGCCAGCAGCTTAGGGACAGGGGGCTACGAGCAGTACTTC.